This T cell receptor (beta chain) was recorded in a study of blood T cells in healthy people across ages. In the study overall: Template switching captured about one barcoded beta molecule per two T cells.

V shed 0 bases, J shed 8 bases, and the junction held 10 bases outside the gene matches. Per germline, CDR1 SGHDN and CDR2 FVKESK. This CDR3 contains 16 residues. This clonotype was seen only a few times. Its target is not known. The authors ran a second PCR of about 6 to 12 cycles using a sample-barcoded 5' primer and a J-beta primer mix. TCRdb re-called the 5' RACE reads through MiXCR, storing one row per CDR3 protein. In the table there are over 1,300,000 distinct CDR3 sequences, almost 60% of which are singletons. Study outcomes and limitations: TCR beta diversity, measured per million T cells, fell in a roughly linear way with age.

The chain carries TRBV14 and TRBJ2-7, with TRBD1 matching over 10 bases. Sequenced material: blood. The clonotype originates from a man aged 18-30 years in good health. Written as DNA, the CDR3 is TGTGCCAGCAGCCAAGATCCCGGGACAGGGGACTATAAGCAGTACTTC. It is translated as CASSQDPGTGDYKQYF.